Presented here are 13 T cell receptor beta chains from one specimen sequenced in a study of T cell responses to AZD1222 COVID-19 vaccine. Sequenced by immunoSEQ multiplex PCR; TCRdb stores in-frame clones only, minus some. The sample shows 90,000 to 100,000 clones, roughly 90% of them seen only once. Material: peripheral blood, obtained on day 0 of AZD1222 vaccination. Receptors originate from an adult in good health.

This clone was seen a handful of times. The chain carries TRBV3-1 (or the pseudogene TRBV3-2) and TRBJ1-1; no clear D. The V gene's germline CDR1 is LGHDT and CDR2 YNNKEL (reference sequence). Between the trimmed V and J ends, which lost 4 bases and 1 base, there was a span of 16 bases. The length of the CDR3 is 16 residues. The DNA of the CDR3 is TGTGCCAGCAGCCTAAGAACGGGGTTTGGGAACACTGAAGCTTTCTTT. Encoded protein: CASSLRTGFGNTEAFF.

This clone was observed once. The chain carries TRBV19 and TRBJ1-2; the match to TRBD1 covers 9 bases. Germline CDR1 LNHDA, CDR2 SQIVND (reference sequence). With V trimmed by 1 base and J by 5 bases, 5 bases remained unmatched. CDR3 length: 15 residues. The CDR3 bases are TGTGCCAGTAGTATAGCCGGGACAGGGCGGTATGGCTACACCTTC. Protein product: CASSIAGTGRYGYTF.

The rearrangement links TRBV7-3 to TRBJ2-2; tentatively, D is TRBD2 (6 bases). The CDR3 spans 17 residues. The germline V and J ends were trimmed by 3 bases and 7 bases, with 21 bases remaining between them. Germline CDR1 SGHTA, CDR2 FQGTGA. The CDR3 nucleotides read TGTGCCAGCAGCTTTCTTGGCAGCGGGCTAGCGCGCGGGGAGCTGTTTTTT. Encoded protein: CASSFLGSGLARGELFF.

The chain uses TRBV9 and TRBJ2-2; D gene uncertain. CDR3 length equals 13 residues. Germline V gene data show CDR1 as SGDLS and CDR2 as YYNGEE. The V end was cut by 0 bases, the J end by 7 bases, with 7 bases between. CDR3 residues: CASSVGWVGELFF. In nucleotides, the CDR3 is TGTGCCAGCAGCGTAGGTTGGGTCGGGGAGCTGTTTTTT.

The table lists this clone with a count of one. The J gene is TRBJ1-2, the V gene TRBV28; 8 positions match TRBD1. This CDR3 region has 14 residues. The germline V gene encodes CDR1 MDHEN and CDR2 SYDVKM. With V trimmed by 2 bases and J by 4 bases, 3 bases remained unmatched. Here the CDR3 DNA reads TGTGCCAGCAGTTTAACAGGGGGAAGCTATGGCTACACCTTC. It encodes CASSLTGGSYGYTF.

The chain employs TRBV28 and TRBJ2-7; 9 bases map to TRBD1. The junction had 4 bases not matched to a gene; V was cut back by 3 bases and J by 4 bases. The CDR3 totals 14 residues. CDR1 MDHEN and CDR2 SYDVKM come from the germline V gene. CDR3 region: CASSFTGGGYEQYF. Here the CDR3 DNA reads TGTGCCAGCAGTTTTACAGGGGGCGGTTACGAGCAGTACTTC.

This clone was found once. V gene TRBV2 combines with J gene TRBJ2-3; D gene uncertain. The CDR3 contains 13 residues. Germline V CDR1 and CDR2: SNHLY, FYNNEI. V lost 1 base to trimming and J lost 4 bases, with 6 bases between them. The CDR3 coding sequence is TGTGCCAGCAGTGAAGGAGTCCCAGATACGCAGTATTTT. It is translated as CASSEGVPDTQYF.

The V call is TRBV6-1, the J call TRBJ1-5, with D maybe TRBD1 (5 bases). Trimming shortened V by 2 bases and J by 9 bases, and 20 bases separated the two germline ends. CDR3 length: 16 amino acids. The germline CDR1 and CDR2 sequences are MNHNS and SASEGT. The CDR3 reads CASSEIAGPLPVPQHF. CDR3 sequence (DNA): TGTGCCAGCAGTGAAATCGCGGGACCCCTCCCGGTGCCCCAGCATTTT.

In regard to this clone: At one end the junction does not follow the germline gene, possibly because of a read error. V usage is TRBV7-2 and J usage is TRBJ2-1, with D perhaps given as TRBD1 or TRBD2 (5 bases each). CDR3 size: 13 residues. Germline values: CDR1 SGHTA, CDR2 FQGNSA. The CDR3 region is CASSLGVGEIRFF. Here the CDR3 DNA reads TGTGCCAGCAGTTTAGGGGTGGGAGAAATCCGGTTCTTC.

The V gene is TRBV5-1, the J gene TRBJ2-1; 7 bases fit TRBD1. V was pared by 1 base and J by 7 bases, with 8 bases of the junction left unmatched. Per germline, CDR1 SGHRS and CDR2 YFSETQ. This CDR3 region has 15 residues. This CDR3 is CASSLSSGQLNEQFF. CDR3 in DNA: TGCGCCAGCAGCTTGAGCTCGGGACAGTTGAATGAGCAGTTCTTC.

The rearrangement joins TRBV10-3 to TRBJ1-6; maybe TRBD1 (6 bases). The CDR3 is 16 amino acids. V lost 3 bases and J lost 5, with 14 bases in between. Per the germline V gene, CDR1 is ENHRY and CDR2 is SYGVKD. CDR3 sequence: CAISDTLQGNNSPLHF. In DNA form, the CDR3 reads TGTGCCATCAGTGACACGTTGCAGGGGAATAATTCACCCCTCCACTTT.

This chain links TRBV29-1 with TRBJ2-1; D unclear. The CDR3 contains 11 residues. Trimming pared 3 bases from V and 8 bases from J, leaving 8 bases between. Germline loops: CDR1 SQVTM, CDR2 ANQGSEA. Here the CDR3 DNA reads TGCAGCGTTGATGGGATCTATGAGCAGTTCTTC. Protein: CSVDGIYEQFF.

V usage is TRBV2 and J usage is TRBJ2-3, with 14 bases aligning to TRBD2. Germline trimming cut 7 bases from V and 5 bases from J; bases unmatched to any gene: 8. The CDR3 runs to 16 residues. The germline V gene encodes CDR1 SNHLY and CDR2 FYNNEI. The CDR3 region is CASIPPGLAGVDTQYF. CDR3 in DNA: TGTGCCAGCATACCTCCGGGACTAGCGGGAGTAGATACGCAGTATTTT.